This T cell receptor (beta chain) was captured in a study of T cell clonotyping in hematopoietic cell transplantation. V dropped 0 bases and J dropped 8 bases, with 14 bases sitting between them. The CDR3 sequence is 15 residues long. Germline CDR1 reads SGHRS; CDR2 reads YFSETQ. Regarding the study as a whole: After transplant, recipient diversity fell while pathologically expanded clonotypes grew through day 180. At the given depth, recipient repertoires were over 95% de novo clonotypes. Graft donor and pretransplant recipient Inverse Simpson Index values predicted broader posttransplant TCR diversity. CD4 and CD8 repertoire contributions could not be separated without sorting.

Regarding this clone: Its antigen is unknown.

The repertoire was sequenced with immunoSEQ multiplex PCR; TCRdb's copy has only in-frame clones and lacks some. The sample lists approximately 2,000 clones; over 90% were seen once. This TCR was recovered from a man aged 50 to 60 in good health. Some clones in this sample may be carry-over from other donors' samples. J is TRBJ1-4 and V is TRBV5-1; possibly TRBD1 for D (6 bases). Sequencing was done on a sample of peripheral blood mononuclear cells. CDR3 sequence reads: CASSLGGGSGEKLFF. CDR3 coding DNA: TGCGCCAGCAGCTTGGGAGGGGGGAGCGGAGAAAAACTGTTTTTT. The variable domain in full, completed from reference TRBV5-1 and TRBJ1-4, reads KAGVTQTPRYLIKTRGQQVTLSCSPISGHRSVSWYQQTPGQGLQFLFEYFSETQRNKGNFPGRFSGRQFSNSRSEMNVSTLELGDSALYLCASSLGGGSGEKLFFGSGTQLSVL.